A single sample gave rise to the 10 T cell receptor beta chains below, sequenced in a study of molecular identifiers for immune sequencing clone quantification. TCRdb redid the calling of the PCR reads with MiXCR, one entry per CDR3 protein. The sample yields some 88,000 distinct CDR3 sequences, roughly a fifth seen once. Sequencing was carried out using naive CD8+ T cells from blood, with Jurkat cell RNA spiked in. Subset described: FACS-sorted CD8+CD4-CCR7+CD45RA+ naive T cells. Receptors originate from a human donor in good health. Some libraries in this study had Jurkat cell RNA spiked in.

This clonotype was observed many times. DNA for the CDR3: TGTGCCAGCACCCTCGAGACTAGCGGGAGGCCGCAGTATTTT. Its protein is CASTLETSGRPQYF. The rearrangement links TRBV28 to TRBJ2-3, with TRBD2 matching over 13 bases. The CDR3 is made up of 14 amino acids. With 7 bases clipped from V and 10 bases from J, the junction kept 8 bases outside the gene matches. The germline V gene has CDR1 MDHEN and CDR2 SYDVKM.

V is TRBV20-1 and J is TRBJ2-3; tentative D call: TRBD2 (6 bases). This CDR3 contains 14 residues. From germline, CDR1 is DFQATT and CDR2 SNEGSKA (reference sequence). The V and J ends lost 0 bases and 6 bases respectively, with 13 bases between them. This CDR3 is CSARDLGGLDTQYF. The CDR3 DNA is TGCAGTGCTAGAGATCTTGGAGGGCTGGATACGCAGTATTTT.

This clonotype appeared many times. The V gene is TRBV4-1, the J gene TRBJ2-3; the D is unclear. Trimming removed 1 base from V and 3 bases from J, with 11 bases in between. CDR3 size: 15 residues. Germline CDR1 is MGHRA and CDR2 is YSYEKL. Written as DNA, the CDR3 is TGCGCCAGCAGCCAAGTCCTCGGTGAGACAGATACGCAGTATTTT. Encoded protein: CASSQVLGETDTQYF.

This clonotype was seen ten or more times. The V gene is TRBV5-1, the J gene TRBJ1-1, with D possibly matching TRBD1 (5 bases). This CDR3 is built from 14 residues. Trimming cost V 4 bases and J 0 bases, with 10 bases left between them. CDR1 is SGHRS, CDR2 YFSETQ, per germline. The CDR3 protein is CASSPTVMNTEAFF. CDR3 in DNA: TGCGCCAGCAGCCCGACAGTAATGAACACTGAAGCTTTCTTT. Full variable domain (remainder filled in from reference TRBV5-1 and TRBJ1-1): KAGVTQTPRYLIKTRGQQVTLSCSPISGHRSVSWYQQTPGQGLQFLFEYFSETQRNKGNFPGRFSGRQFSNSRSEMNVSTLELGDSALYLCASSPTVMNTEAFFGQGTRLTVV.

At least ten counts were recorded for this clonotype. The chain uses TRBV12-3 or TRBV12-4 and TRBJ1-2, with 8 bases that match TRBD1. The trim removed 4 bases at V and 2 bases at J, leaving 0 bases unmatched. The CDR3 has 13 amino acids. DNA for the CDR3: TGTGCCAGCAGTTGGACAGGGAACTATGGCTACACCTTC. Translating gives CASSWTGNYGYTF.

The chain recombines TRBV4-1 with TRBJ2-1; 7 nucleotides match TRBD1. The CDR3 has 14 residues. Trimming took 3 bases from V and 10 from J; bases not matched to a gene: 9. Germline V gene sequence: CDR1 MGHRA, CDR2 YSYEKL. As DNA, the CDR3 is TGCGCCAGCAGCCAGGAGACAGGGTGGGACGAGCAGTTCTTC. This gives the protein CASSQETGWDEQFF.

This clonotype was counted many times. The chain is built from TRBV5-5 and TRBJ2-7; tentatively, D is TRBD2 (6 bases). Germline lookup yields CDR1 SGHKS and CDR2 YYEKEE (reference sequence). Trimming left V 3 bases short and J 3 bases short, with 16 bases between. CDR3 length: 15 residues. The CDR3 DNA reads TGTGCCAGCAGCTGGTCGCTCGGGAGCCACTACGAGCAGTACTTC. Translation gives CASSWSLGSHYEQYF.

A remark on this clonotype: This clone may be a read error of a much larger clone one base away. This chain uses TRBV4-3 with TRBJ2-2; the D gene is possibly TRBD1 (5 bases). The length of the CDR3 is 16 residues. Per germline, CDR1 LGHNA and CDR2 YSLEER. Deletions cut 0 bases from V and 7 bases from J, with 15 bases between. CDR3 amino acids: CASSQDVTGYSGELFF. The CDR3 nucleotides read TGCGCCAGCAGCCAAGATGTTACAGGCTACAGCGGGGAGCTGTTTTTT.

This clonotype was seen repeatedly, ten times or more. J is TRBJ2-5 and V is TRBV7-8; 10 bases agree with TRBD1. J gave up 4 bases and V 4 bases, and 3 bases lay outside the gene matches. This CDR3 spans 14 amino acids. Germline V gene sequence: CDR1 SGHVS, CDR2 FQNEAQ. The CDR3 reads CASSSRTGGETQYF. The CDR3, as DNA: TGTGCCAGCAGCTCCCGGACAGGGGGAGAGACCCAGTACTTC.

This rearrangement joins TRBV6-1 to TRBJ1-1; D is unresolved. Trimming stripped 5 bases from V and 7 bases from J, with 20 bases between. This CDR3 contains 15 residues. Looked up from germline, CDR1 is MNHNS and CDR2 is SASEGT. CDR3: CASSKPTLQSNEAFF. The CDR3 DNA is TGTGCCAGCAGTAAACCCACACTACAGAGTAATGAAGCTTTCTTT.